This T cell receptor (beta chain) is from a study of identical twins. Whole-study results and caveats: There was an excess of low generation probability in the out-of-frame alpha sequences that twins shared. A cross-sectional statistical analysis, not follow-up of the same donors, supported the conclusions.

TCRdb analysed the 5' RACE reads with MiXCR anew, one entry per CDR3 protein. The sample has 400,000 to 500,000 distinct CDR3 sequences, around 20% seen once; the top ten hold around 10%. This clonotype was counted between two and nine times. The antigen remains undetermined. Sequencing was carried out using naive T cells sorted from blood. The source of this sequence is a man aged 45-65 years in good health.

The CDR3 coding sequence is TGCGCCAGCAGCCGTGGACGCATCGAGACCCAGTACTTC. It translates to CASSRGRIETQYF. The J gene is TRBJ2-5, the V gene TRBV5-1; D is uncertain. V shed 4 bases and J shed 5 bases, with 12 bases lying between them. Germline V gene data show CDR1 as SGHRS and CDR2 as YFSETQ. CDR3 length: 13 amino acids.